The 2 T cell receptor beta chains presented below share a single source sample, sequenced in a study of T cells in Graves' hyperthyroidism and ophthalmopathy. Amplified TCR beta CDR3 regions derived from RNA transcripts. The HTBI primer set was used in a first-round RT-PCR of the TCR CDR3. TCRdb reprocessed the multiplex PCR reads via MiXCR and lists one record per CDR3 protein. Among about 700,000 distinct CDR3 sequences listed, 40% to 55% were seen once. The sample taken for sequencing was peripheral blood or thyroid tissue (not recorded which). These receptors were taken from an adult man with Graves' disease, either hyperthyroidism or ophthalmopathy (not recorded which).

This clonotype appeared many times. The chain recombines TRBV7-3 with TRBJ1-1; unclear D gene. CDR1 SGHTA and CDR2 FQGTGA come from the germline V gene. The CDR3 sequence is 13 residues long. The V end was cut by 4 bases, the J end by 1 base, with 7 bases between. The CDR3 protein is CASSYLPNTEAFF. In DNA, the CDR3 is TGTGCCAGCAGCTATCTACCGAACACTGAAGCTTTCTTT. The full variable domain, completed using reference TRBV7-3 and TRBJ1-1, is GAGVSQTPSNKVTEKGKYVELRCDPISGHTALYWYRQSLGQGPEFLIYFQGTGAADDSGLPNDRFFAVRPEGSVSTLKIQRTERGDSAVYLCASSYLPNTEAFFGQGTRLTVV.

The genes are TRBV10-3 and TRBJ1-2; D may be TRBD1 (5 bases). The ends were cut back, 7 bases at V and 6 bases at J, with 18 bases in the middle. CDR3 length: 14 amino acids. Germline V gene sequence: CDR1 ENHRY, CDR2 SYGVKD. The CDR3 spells CAINTGTSGDGYTF. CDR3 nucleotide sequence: TGTGCCATCAATACCGGGACCTCTGGAGATGGCTACACCTTC.